A selection of T cell receptor beta chains follows, all from one sample in a study of cytomegalovirus exposure and HLA in healthy donors. Using immunoSEQ multiplex PCR, the repertoire was profiled, and TCRdb retains in-frame clones only, with some absent. Among roughly 100,000 clones listed, about 74% were seen once. Material for sequencing was PBMCs. Every receptor here comes from a male donor in good health and CMV-seropositive. Each CDR3 is given without its conserved first and last residue. Each record gives: J gene, V gene, D gene, CDR3 protein. D genes are given only for firm matches.

J gene: TRBJ1-4
V gene: TRBV14
D gene: .
CDR3 protein: ASSSSTGKNEKLF

J gene: TRBJ2-7
V gene: TRBV2
D gene: TRBD1
CDR3 protein: ATPRQTGVSYEQY

J gene: TRBJ1-5
V gene: TRBV12-5
D gene: .
CDR3 protein: ASAAGTYYSNQPQH

J gene: TRBJ1-2
V gene: TRBV28
D gene: TRBD1
CDR3 protein: ANRRQGGYGYT

J gene: TRBJ1-1
V gene: TRBV6-1
D gene: .
CDR3 protein: ASREMNTEAF

J gene: TRBJ2-5
V gene: TRBV7-9
D gene: TRBD1
CDR3 protein: ASSLSPGQGAQAQY

J gene: TRBJ2-3
V gene: TRBV10-1
D gene: TRBD2
CDR3 protein: ASSQPRQREGKTDTQY

J gene: TRBJ2-1
V gene: TRBV7-3
D gene: TRBD2
CDR3 protein: ASSLVLAGGFEQF

J gene: TRBJ2-7
V gene: TRBV5-1
D gene: TRBD1
CDR3 protein: ASSLGTGDREQY

J gene: TRBJ2-7
V gene: TRBV27
D gene: TRBD2
CDR3 protein: ASSTRLAEAYEQY

J gene: TRBJ2-5
V gene: TRBV9
D gene: TRBD1
CDR3 protein: ASSPTGTGNLETQY

J gene: TRBJ2-7
V gene: TRBV28
D gene: .
CDR3 protein: ASSPPQGDYEQY

J gene: TRBJ1-2
V gene: TRBV29-1
D gene: .
CDR3 protein: SVYNGADGYT

J gene: TRBJ2-7
V gene: TRBV29-1
D gene: .
CDR3 protein: SARGSSYEQY

J gene: TRBJ2-6
V gene: TRBV7-8
D gene: .
CDR3 protein: ASSPRGASVSGANVLT

J gene: TRBJ2-1
V gene: TRBV23-1
D gene: .
CDR3 protein: ASSQSYRAWDYNEQF

J gene: TRBJ2-2
V gene: TRBV19
D gene: TRBD2
CDR3 protein: ASSTASGRSGELF

J gene: TRBJ1-1
V gene: TRBV19
D gene: .
CDR3 protein: ASSIVSGGTEAF

J gene: TRBJ2-7
V gene: TRBV2
D gene: TRBD1
CDR3 protein: ASRQGYEQY

J gene: TRBJ2-7
V gene: TRBV5-1
D gene: .
CDR3 protein: ASSLGQRPYEQY

J gene: TRBJ2-1
V gene: TRBV19
D gene: TRBD2
CDR3 protein: ASSMTSGAYNEQF

J gene: TRBJ2-7
V gene: TRBV4-1
D gene: TRBD2
CDR3 protein: ASSPSTSGDYEQY

J gene: TRBJ1-1
V gene: TRBV29-1
D gene: TRBD1
CDR3 protein: SVEDTGDAEAF

J gene: TRBJ2-7
V gene: TRBV7-2
D gene: .
CDR3 protein: ASSLQGYDEQY

J gene: TRBJ1-5
V gene: TRBV19
D gene: .
CDR3 protein: ASSIGGSNQPQH

J gene: TRBJ2-7
V gene: TRBV7-9
D gene: .
CDR3 protein: ASSSSVYEQY

J gene: TRBJ2-1
V gene: TRBV19
D gene: TRBD2
CDR3 protein: ASSIAGGPGYNEQF

J gene: TRBJ1-2
V gene: TRBV6-1
D gene: TRBD1
CDR3 protein: ASSEAGGEGAGGYT

J gene: TRBJ2-1
V gene: TRBV15
D gene: TRBD2
CDR3 protein: ATSVRLADNEQF

J gene: TRBJ2-1
V gene: TRBV7-3
D gene: TRBD2
CDR3 protein: ASSFAASGIFGNEQF

J gene: TRBJ2-5
V gene: TRBV5-8
D gene: .
CDR3 protein: ASSNRVGETQY

J gene: TRBJ1-4
V gene: TRBV15
D gene: TRBD1
CDR3 protein: ATKDRELPVEKLF

J gene: TRBJ2-7
V gene: TRBV6-1
D gene: TRBD2
CDR3 protein: ASRATSGSSYEQY

J gene: TRBJ2-2
V gene: TRBV4-1
D gene: TRBD2
CDR3 protein: ASSQVDLGLVRGELF

J gene: TRBJ2-7
V gene: TRBV5-5
D gene: TRBD2
CDR3 protein: ASSLVVSSGSYEQY

J gene: TRBJ1-1
V gene: TRBV7-2
D gene: .
CDR3 protein: ASSWGGLEAF

J gene: TRBJ2-4
V gene: TRBV27
D gene: .
CDR3 protein: ASSFPPGDRKNIQY

J gene: TRBJ2-7
V gene: TRBV18
D gene: TRBD1
CDR3 protein: ASSPGTGGPYEQY

J gene: TRBJ2-1
V gene: TRBV10-3
D gene: TRBD1
CDR3 protein: ATGQGNEQF

J gene: TRBJ2-7
V gene: TRBV6-6
D gene: TRBD2
CDR3 protein: ASSIRRASGEQY

J gene: TRBJ1-5
V gene: TRBV6-5
D gene: .
CDR3 protein: ASAAAAGAKQPQH

J gene: TRBJ1-4
V gene: TRBV5-1
D gene: TRBD1
CDR3 protein: ASSSGQAGGKLF

J gene: TRBJ2-3
V gene: TRBV5-1
D gene: TRBD2
CDR3 protein: ASSWGGLAGGADTQY

J gene: TRBJ2-7
V gene: TRBV10-2
D gene: TRBD2
CDR3 protein: ASGIAGGVSSYEQY

J gene: TRBJ2-1
V gene: TRBV7-4
D gene: .
CDR3 protein: ASSCRVGPKNYNEQF

J gene: .
V gene: TRBV11-2
D gene: .
CDR3 protein: ASSLGLGDYEQY

J gene: TRBJ1-1
V gene: TRBV28
D gene: .
CDR3 protein: ASSPPTLDGEAF

J gene: TRBJ2-1
V gene: TRBV5-1
D gene: TRBD2
CDR3 protein: ASSFGRERPYNEQF